One T cell receptor (beta chain) is described in this entry. What it binds is not known. This specimen belongs to a study of a mutant IDH1 vaccine in newly diagnosed glioma. Study at large: Once 4-6 weeks had passed after radiotherapy alone, vaccination started, or it started with temozolomide cycles. At week 35 came visit V12, and visit V13 followed at week 47.

V dropped 5 bases and J dropped 8 bases, with 17 bases sitting between them. Germline assignment: CDR1 SGHTA and CDR2 FQGTGA. The CDR3 is 14 amino acids. Libraries were prepared by immunoSEQ multiplex PCR; TCRdb keeps only in-frame clonotypes and omits some of them. The table includes fewer than 35,000 clones, about 70% detected once. Time point meaning: week 35, safety follow-up. The investigators gave 300 ug of mutant IDH1 20-mer peptide in each vaccine dose, together with topical imiquimod. Eight vaccine doses were administered to patients at weeks 1, 3, 5, 7, 11, 15, 19 and 23. New WHO grade 3 or 4 astrocytomas that were IDH1-mutant and ATRX-lost had been found in donors.

This clonotype was obtained from a man aged 45-65 years with glioma. Material: PBMCs, obtained from a glioma patient whose treatment included an IDH1 peptide vaccine. The chain has TRBV7-3 and TRBJ2-3; a possible D gene is TRBD1 (6 bases). The CDR3 is CASSAQGPGGTQYF. CDR3 in DNA: TGTGCCAGCAGCGCCCAGGGGCCCGGTGGTACGCAGTATTTT.